These 8 T cell receptor beta chains were sequenced from one sample in a study of CD8 T cells in ankylosing spondylitis. TCRdb used MiXCR to reprocess the 5' RACE reads, holding one entry per CDR3 protein. This table holds 350,000 to 450,000 distinct CDR3 sequences, about 20% found once. The source material was blood, either unsorted or a sorted T cell fraction (not recorded which). Source of these receptors: a male donor with ankylosing spondylitis or in good health (not recorded which).

Only a few counts were recorded for this clonotype. CDR3: CASSQGQGESPDTQYF. Here the CDR3 DNA reads TGTGCCAGCAGCCAGGGACAGGGGGAGTCTCCAGATACGCAGTATTTT. The V and J genes are TRBV7-9 and TRBJ2-3; 11 positions agree with TRBD1. Germline values: CDR1 SEHNR, CDR2 FQNEAQ (reference sequence). J was trimmed by 4 bases and V by 5 bases; bases with no gene match: 8. The CDR3 totals 16 residues.

The chain employs TRBV7-2 and TRBJ1-2, with D possibly being TRBD1 (5 bases). The V and J ends lost 1 base and 4 bases respectively, with 13 bases between them. This CDR3 is built from 15 residues. Germline loops: CDR1 SGHTA, CDR2 FQGNSA. In DNA, the CDR3 is TGTGCCAGCAGCTTAGAACCGGGACTAACCTATGGCTACACCTTC. Encoded protein: CASSLEPGLTYGYTF.

There are a few counts of this clonotype. The chain links TRBV5-1 to TRBJ2-5; 7 bases align to TRBD2. V gave up 3 bases and J gave up 2 bases; unmatched junction bases: 4. Per the germline V gene, CDR1 is SGHRS and CDR2 is YFSETQ. This CDR3 contains 14 residues. CDR3 nucleotides: TGCGCCAGCAGCTCCGGACTAGTTCAAGAGACCCAGTACTTC. Protein: CASSSGLVQETQYF.

The chain uses TRBV10-2 and TRBJ2-1; 7 bases fit TRBD2. V gave up 0 bases and J gave up 14 bases; unmatched junction bases: 4. This CDR3 spans 12 amino acids. Germline CDR1 reads WSHSY; CDR2 reads SAAADI. The CDR3 reads CASSESGGDEFF. The CDR3 region has the DNA TGCGCCAGCAGTGAGTCGGGGGGGGACGAGTTCTTC.

The chain couples TRBV3-1 to TRBJ2-7, with D possibly being TRBD1 or TRBD2 (5 bases each). Germline V gene lookup returns CDR1 LGHDT and CDR2 YNNKEL (reference sequence). V lost 6 bases and J lost 4, with 19 bases in between. The CDR3 sequence is 15 residues long. CDR3 in amino acids: CASRDRDGELYEQYF. CDR3 sequence (DNA): TGTGCCAGCAGAGACCGGGACGGCGAACTTTACGAGCAGTACTTC.

The V gene is TRBV3-1, the J gene TRBJ2-3; D is uncertain. The CDR3 extends over 13 amino acids. Trimming cost V 0 bases and J 4 bases, with 5 bases left between them. The germline CDR1 and CDR2 sequences are LGHDT and YNNKEL (reference sequence). The CDR3 loop reads CASSQDSPDTQYF. In DNA, the CDR3 is TGTGCCAGCAGCCAAGATTCGCCAGATACGCAGTATTTT.

There are a few counts of this clonotype. The J gene is TRBJ2-7, the V gene TRBV12-3 or TRBV12-4, with a tentative D call TRBD1 (6 bases). Trimming stripped 6 bases from V and 5 bases from J, with 11 bases between. CDR3 size: 12 residues. In DNA form, the CDR3 reads TGTGCCAGCAGCACAGGGTTTAACGAGCAGTACTTC. Translating gives CASSTGFNEQYF.

This chain connects TRBV5-1 to TRBJ2-7; TRBD2 matches at 8 bases. J lost 3 bases, V lost 3 bases, and 5 bases had no gene match. CDR3 length equals 14 residues. Germline CDR1 reads SGHRS; CDR2 reads YFSETQ. The DNA of the CDR3 is TGCGCCAGCAGCTCGTTCCGGGAGGGCTACGAGCAGTACTTC. This sequence encodes CASSSFREGYEQYF.